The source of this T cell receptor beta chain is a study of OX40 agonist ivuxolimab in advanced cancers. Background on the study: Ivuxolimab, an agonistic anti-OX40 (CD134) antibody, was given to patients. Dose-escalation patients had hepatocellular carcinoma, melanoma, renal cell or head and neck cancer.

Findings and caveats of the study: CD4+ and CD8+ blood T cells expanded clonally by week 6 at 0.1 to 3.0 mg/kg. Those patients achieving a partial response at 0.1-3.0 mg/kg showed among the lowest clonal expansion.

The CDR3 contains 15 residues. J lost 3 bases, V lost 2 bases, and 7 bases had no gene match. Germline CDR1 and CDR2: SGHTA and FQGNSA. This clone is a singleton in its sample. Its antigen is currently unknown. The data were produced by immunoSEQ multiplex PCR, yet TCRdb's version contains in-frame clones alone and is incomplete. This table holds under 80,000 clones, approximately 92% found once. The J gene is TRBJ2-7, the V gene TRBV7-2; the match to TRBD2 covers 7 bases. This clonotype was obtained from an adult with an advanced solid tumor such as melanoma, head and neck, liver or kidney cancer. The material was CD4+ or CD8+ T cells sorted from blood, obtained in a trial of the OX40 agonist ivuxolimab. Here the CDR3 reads CASSLQHGEGYEQYF. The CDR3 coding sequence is TGTGCCAGCAGCTTACAGCACGGGGAGGGCTACGAGCAGTACTTC.